These 21 T cell receptor beta chains were all obtained from the same sample, sequenced in a study of blood T cell repertoires in COVID-19. Here immunoSEQ multiplex PCR was the method, and the copy in TCRdb shows in-frame clones only, minus some. The sample lists tens of thousands of clones; roughly nine tenths were seen once. Sequencing was done on a sample of peripheral blood. The receptors were gathered from a woman in her sixties with active or convalescent COVID-19.

J is TRBJ1-2 and V is TRBV21-1. TRBV21-1 is classified as a pseudogene. The CDR3 length is 14 residues. CDR3 nucleotide sequence: TGTGCCAGCAGATGGCGGGGGGGAGCATATGGCTACACCTTC. This sequence encodes CASRWRGGAYGYTF.

This sequence joins TRBV19 and TRBJ2-3, with TRBD2 matching over 8 bases. The length of the CDR3 is 16 residues. The V and J ends lost 4 bases and 5 bases, in that order; junction bases with no gene match: 11. Germline V gene lookup returns CDR1 LNHDA and CDR2 SQIVND (reference sequence). CDR3 loop: CASSSSGDEAIDTQYF. CDR3 in DNA: TGTGCCAGTAGTAGTAGCGGGGACGAGGCGATAGATACGCAGTATTTT.

The V call is TRBV11-2, the J call TRBJ2-3, with D possibly being TRBD2 (7 bases). V was clipped by 5 bases and J by 0 bases, with 18 bases between them. The V gene's germline CDR1 is SGHAT and CDR2 FQNNGV. The CDR3 is 17 residues long. CDR3 sequence reads: CASSPRGGSGSTDTQYF. The CDR3 nucleotides are TGTGCCAGCAGCCCAAGGGGGGGTAGCGGTAGCACAGATACGCAGTATTTT.

The V and J genes are TRBV3-1 (or the pseudogene TRBV3-2) and TRBJ2-5; TRBD2 matches 11 bases. CDR1 LGHDT and CDR2 YNNKEL come from the germline V gene (reference sequence). V dropped 4 bases and J dropped 4; count of bases not matched to a gene: 5. The CDR3 spans 15 residues. CDR3 sequence: CASSRSGGGPETQYF. CDR3 DNA: TGTGCCAGCAGCCGTAGCGGGGGGGGCCCAGAGACCCAGTACTTC.

V is TRBV9 and J is TRBJ2-7, with D tentatively TRBD2 (5 bases). This CDR3 region has 16 residues. Germline V gives CDR1 SGDLS, CDR2 YYNGEE. V lost 2 bases and J lost 1, with 16 bases in between. The CDR3 coding sequence is TGTGCCAGCAGCGTCGGGATTTCATTACCTTCCTACGAGCAGTACTTC. Protein sequence: CASSVGISLPSYEQYF.

V gene TRBV19 combines with J gene TRBJ1-2; possibly TRBD1 for D (6 bases). V lost 6 bases and J lost 4, with 15 bases in between. The CDR3 sequence is 14 residues long. The germline V gene has CDR1 LNHDA and CDR2 SQIVND (reference sequence). The CDR3 sequence: CASSSSRGSYGYTF. For the CDR3, the DNA is TGTGCCAGTAGCTCCTCCAGGGGCTCCTATGGCTACACCTTC.

The rearrangement joins TRBV12-5 to TRBJ2-1, with 13 nucleotides matching TRBD2. The CDR3 contains 21 residues. J was trimmed by 9 bases and V by 3 bases; bases with no gene match: 23. The germline V gene has CDR1 LGHNT and CDR2 FRNRAP. CDR3: CASGFTPTGTSGMRGDTEQFF. CDR3 in DNA: TGTGCTAGTGGTTTTACCCCAACCGGGACTAGCGGGATGAGGGGAGACACTGAGCAGTTCTTC.

This chain uses TRBV6-5 with TRBJ2-1, with a possible D match to TRBD2 (6 bases). The V gene lost 7 bases and the J gene lost 4 bases, with 8 bases spanning the gap. The CDR3 covers 12 residues. Germline V gives CDR1 MNHEY, CDR2 SVGAGI. The CDR3 is CASKRGYNEQFF. The CDR3 coding sequence is TGTGCCAGCAAACGGGGGTACAATGAGCAGTTCTTC.

The chain links TRBV7-2 to TRBJ1-1; a weak D match, TRBD1 (5 bases). CDR1 SGHTA and CDR2 FQGNSA come from the germline V gene. CDR3 length: 14 amino acids. Trimming pared 3 bases from V and 4 bases from J, leaving 12 bases between. CDR3 sequence: CASSFAGGGTEAFF. The CDR3 DNA reads TGTGCCAGCAGCTTTGCGGGGGGGGGCACTGAAGCTTTCTTT. Full variable domain (outside the CDR3, taken from reference TRBV7-2 and TRBJ1-1): GAGVSQSPSNKVTEKGKDVELRCDPISGHTALYWYRQSLGQGLEFLIYFQGNSAPDKSGLPSDRFSAERTGGSVSTLTIQRTQQEDSAVYLCASSFAGGGTEAFFGQGTRLTVV.

CDR3 loop: CASSRDINNEQFF. The CDR3 region has the DNA TGCGCCAGTTCTCGGGACATAAACAATGAGCAGTTCTTC. J is TRBJ2-1 and V is TRBV5-1, with a weak D call TRBD1 (6 bases). V gave up 8 bases and J gave up 5 bases, with 14 bases separating them. Germline assignment: CDR1 SGHRS and CDR2 YFSETQ. The CDR3 is 13 amino acids. The full variable domain, in which reference TRBV5-1 and TRBJ2-1 provide the parts outside the CDR3, is KAGVTQTPRYLIKTRGQQVTLSCSPISGHRSVSWYQQTPGQGLQFLFEYFSETQRNKGNFPGRFSGRQFSNSRSEMNVSTLELGDSALYLCASSRDINNEQFFGPGTRLTVL.

V and J are TRBV6-4 and TRBJ2-5; D unclear. V lost 3 bases and J lost 5, with 10 bases in between. This CDR3 spans 13 amino acids. In germline, CDR1 is MRHNA, CDR2 SNTAGT. Written as DNA, the CDR3 is TGTGCCAGCAGTGAAAGCCACTCGGAGACCCAGTACTTC. Amino acids: CASSESHSETQYF.

The chain couples TRBV7-3 to TRBJ1-1, with D unresolved. CDR1 is SGHTA, CDR2 FQGTGA, per germline. The V end was cut by 4 bases, the J end by 5 bases, with 8 bases between. There are 12 residues in the CDR3. This CDR3 is CASSSEGTEAFF. DNA of the CDR3: TGTGCCAGCAGCTCCGAGGGAACTGAAGCTTTCTTT. Full variable domain (missing parts from reference TRBV7-3 and TRBJ1-1): GAGVSQTPSNKVTEKGKYVELRCDPISGHTALYWYRQSLGQGPEFLIYFQGTGAADDSGLPNDRFFAVRPEGSVSTLKIQRTERGDSAVYLCASSSEGTEAFFGQGTRLTVV.

The chain links TRBV24-1 to TRBJ2-3, with TRBD2 as a possible D gene (5 bases). CDR1 is KGHDR and CDR2 is SFDVKD in the germline V gene. The CDR3 consists of 12 residues. V lost 7 bases and J lost 5, with 9 bases in between. For the CDR3, the DNA is TGTGCCACCAGGTCCGCGGGAGATACGCAGTATTTT. Its translation is CATRSAGDTQYF.

The J gene is TRBJ2-1, the V gene TRBV11-2, with TRBD1 matching 8 bases. CDR3 length: 18 amino acids. V lost 0 bases to trimming and J lost 1 base; unmatched junction nucleotides: 8. CDR1 is SGHAT and CDR2 is FQNNGV in the germline V gene. This CDR3 reads CASSLEMTGEGSYNEQFF. The CDR3 DNA follows: TGTGCCAGCAGCTTAGAAATGACAGGGGAAGGTTCCTACAATGAGCAGTTCTTC.

The chain carries TRBV7-8 and TRBJ2-7; D possibly corresponds to TRBD1 (5 bases). The CDR3 loop spans 15 amino acids. V was cut by 5 bases and J by 7 bases, with 21 bases left in between. Germline lookup yields CDR1 SGHVS and CDR2 FQNEAQ. The CDR3: CASSNTGRGSREQYF. As DNA, the CDR3 is TGTGCCAGCAGCAATACAGGAAGGGGCTCACGAGAGCAGTACTTC.

V and J are TRBV28 and TRBJ1-2; TRBD1 is a possible D gene (5 bases). V dropped 7 bases and J dropped 2 bases, with 11 bases sitting between them. The length of the CDR3 is 13 residues. Germline assignment: CDR1 MDHEN and CDR2 SYDVKM. This chain's CDR3 is CASIQPGNYGYTF. The CDR3 DNA reads as TGTGCCAGCATCCAGCCAGGGAACTATGGCTACACCTTC.

The J gene is TRBJ2-7, the V gene TRBV9, with a weak D call TRBD2 (7 bases). CDR3 length: 15 residues. The germline V gene has CDR1 SGDLS and CDR2 YYNGEE. Trimming shortened V by 0 bases and J by 4 bases, and 14 bases separated the two germline ends. CDR3 protein: CASSVEGGRGYEQYF. The CDR3 region has the DNA TGTGCCAGCAGCGTAGAGGGGGGGCGCGGGTACGAGCAGTACTTC.

This clone was observed once. V is TRBV20-1 and J is TRBJ2-1, with D unclear. The ends were cut back, 6 bases at V and 7 bases at J, with 7 bases in the middle. Germline V gene lookup returns CDR1 DFQATT and CDR2 SNEGSKA (reference sequence). This CDR3 region has 10 residues. CDR3 sequence: CSAAANEQFF. The CDR3, as DNA: TGCAGTGCGGCCGCTAATGAGCAGTTCTTC.

This clone was observed once. The chain uses TRBV7-2 and TRBJ1-1, with a weak D call TRBD1 (5 bases). CDR1 SGHTA and CDR2 FQGNSA come from the germline V gene. The V and J ends lost 2 bases and 8 bases respectively, with 15 bases between them. CDR3 length: 14 residues. CDR3 amino acids: CASSLNSGPYEAFF. The DNA of the CDR3 is TGTGCCAGCAGCTTAAACTCAGGGCCATACGAAGCTTTCTTT. Filled out from reference TRBV7-2 and TRBJ1-1, the complete variable domain reads GAGVSQSPSNKVTEKGKDVELRCDPISGHTALYWYRQSLGQGLEFLIYFQGNSAPDKSGLPSDRFSAERTGGSVSTLTIQRTQQEDSAVYLCASSLNSGPYEAFFGQGTRLTVV.

This clone was detected only once. V is TRBV24-1 and J is TRBJ2-2; D is perhaps TRBD1 (5 bases). V dropped 5 bases and J dropped 7 bases, with 19 bases sitting between them. The V gene's germline CDR1 is KGHDR and CDR2 SFDVKD. The CDR3 runs 16 residues. The chain's CDR3 is CATSVPGPGSIGELFF. In nucleotides, the CDR3 is TGTGCCACCAGTGTCCCCGGGCCAGGGTCAATCGGGGAGCTGTTTTTT.

V gene TRBV25-1 combines with J gene TRBJ1-2; D remains unclear. V gave up 8 bases and J gave up 7 bases, with 14 bases separating them. The germline CDR1 and CDR2 sequences are MGHDK and SYGVNS. This CDR3 contains 12 residues. CDR3 DNA sequence: TGTGCCAGCCTCGGAGGCTCCTCTGGCTACACCTTC. Its protein product is CASLGGSSGYTF.